The 20 T cell receptor beta chains below come from one sample, sequenced in a study of T-cell memory formation after mild COVID-19. TCRdb redid the calling of the 5' RACE reads with MiXCR, one entry per CDR3 protein. This table has about 140,000 distinct CDR3 sequences, more than 14% appearing once. The sample was PBMCs or a T cell subset sorted from them (not recorded which). These receptors were obtained from an adult woman who had mild COVID-19 (a few samples of this study predate the infection). Cell type and time point are not known.

This chain links TRBV29-1 with TRBJ2-2, with TRBD2 matching over 8 bases. The CDR3 contains 17 residues. CDR1 and CDR2 from the germline V gene are SQVTM and ANQGSEA. Trimming cost V 7 bases and J 3 bases; bases outside gene matches: 16. CDR3 sequence reads: CSARPSGRGGDTGELFF. CDR3 nucleotide sequence: TGCAGCGCCCGACCCAGCGGGAGAGGTGGTGACACCGGGGAGCTGTTTTTT.

This clonotype was picked up a small number of times. The rearrangement links TRBV15 to TRBJ2-1; D ambiguous. The CDR3 consists of 15 residues. Germline CDR1 and CDR2: LNHNV and YYDKDF (reference sequence). Deletions cut 4 bases from V and 5 bases from J, with 15 bases between. CDR3 coding DNA: TGTGCCACCAGCACCTCAATCCATACCAACAATGAGCAGTTCTTC. Translating gives CATSTSIHTNNEQFF.

This clonotype was recorded once. Possible read error: a much larger clone is one base away. The chain couples TRBV12-3 or TRBV12-4 to TRBJ2-5; D call uncertain. V was shortened by 5 bases and J by 4 bases, with 20 bases between the two germline ends. The CDR3 sequence is 16 residues long. CDR3 sequence: CASSIGEAALGETQYF. The CDR3 DNA reads TGTGCCAGCAGTATAGGAGAGGCGGCCCTAGGAGAGACCCAGTACTTC.

V usage is TRBV6-6 and J usage is TRBJ2-7, with 11 positions matching TRBD1. After removal of 7 bases from V and 5 bases from J, the junction contained 7 bases not matched to a gene. Germline V gene sequence: CDR1 MNHNY, CDR2 SVGAGI (reference sequence). The CDR3 covers 14 residues. The CDR3 DNA sequence: TGTGCCAGCACCTCTAGGACAGGGGGCGACGAGCAGTACTTC. This sequence encodes CASTSRTGGDEQYF.

This clonotype was counted between two and nine times. CDR3 nucleotide sequence: TGTGCCAGCAGCGTGAGGGACCCCGGCCATGAGCAGTTCTTC. The encoded protein is CASSVRDPGHEQFF. The V gene is TRBV9, the J gene TRBJ2-1; D may correspond to TRBD1 or TRBD2 (5 bases each). This CDR3 is built from 14 residues. Germline loops: CDR1 SGDLS, CDR2 YYNGEE. V was clipped by 2 bases and J by 8 bases, with 14 bases between them.

This clonotype was seen only a few times. The CDR3 DNA follows: TGTGCCAGCAGCTTCTCCCGGAGGACTAGCGGGGGGAAAAAAAATGAGCAGTTCTTC. Amino acid sequence: CASSFSRRTSGGKKNEQFF. The chain combines TRBV7-6 with TRBJ2-1, with 14 bases aligning to TRBD2. Trimming cost V 3 bases and J 7 bases; bases outside gene matches: 14. The V gene's germline CDR1 is SGHVS and CDR2 FNYEAQ. The CDR3 contains 19 residues.

In DNA form, the CDR3 reads TGTGCCAGCAGTTACGCTGACAGGGCGCTTGGCTACACCTTC. This gives the protein CASSYADRALGYTF. The chain employs TRBV6-5 and TRBJ1-2; 7 nucleotides align to TRBD1. Unmatched junction bases numbered 7, after V lost 2 bases and J lost 7 bases. Germline CDR1 is MNHEY and CDR2 is SVGAGI. The CDR3 sequence is 14 residues long.

This clonotype was seen more than once but under ten times. The chain employs TRBV10-3 and TRBJ2-3; either TRBD1 or TRBD2 may supply D (5 bases each). This CDR3 contains 13 residues. Germline V gene data show CDR1 as ENHRY and CDR2 as SYGVKD. V was pared by 10 bases and J by 2 bases, with 13 bases between. The CDR3 coding sequence is TGTGCCACCCAGTGGGGGTCCACAGATACGCAGTATTTT. Amino acids: CATQWGSTDTQYF.

The chain employs TRBV11-2 and TRBJ2-2; 12 positions match TRBD2. There are 16 residues in the CDR3. J was trimmed by 6 bases and V by 3 bases; bases with no gene match: 5. Germline values: CDR1 SGHAT, CDR2 FQNNGV. CDR3 nucleotide sequence: TGTGCCAGCAGCTTTAGGACTAGCGGGGCAGCCGGGGAGCTGTTTTTT. This gives the protein CASSFRTSGAAGELFF. The variable domain in full, completed from reference TRBV11-2 and TRBJ2-2, reads EAGVAQSPRYKIIEKRQSVAFWCNPISGHATLYWYQQILGQGPKLLIQFQNNGVVDDSQLPKDRFSAERLKGVDSTLKIQPAKLEDSAVYLCASSFRTSGAAGELFFGEGSRLTVL.

The V and J genes are TRBV2 and TRBJ2-3, with D perhaps TRBD1 (6 bases). CDR1 is SNHLY, CDR2 FYNNEI, per germline. The germline V and J ends were trimmed by 6 bases and 0 bases, with 19 bases remaining between them. The CDR3 spans 17 residues. CDR3 sequence (DNA): TGTGCCAGCAGGGACCACTACGGGACAACTAGCACAGATACGCAGTATTTT. Protein product: CASRDHYGTTSTDTQYF.

The chain combines TRBV19 with TRBJ1-5; no definite D call. From germline, CDR1 is LNHDA and CDR2 SQIVND (reference sequence). The CDR3 is 13 residues long. V was clipped by 7 bases and J by 1 base, with 8 bases between them. The CDR3 protein is CASKGESNQPQHF. CDR3 DNA: TGTGCCAGTAAAGGAGAGAGCAATCAGCCCCAGCATTTT.

The chain has TRBV24-1 and TRBJ2-3; D is undetermined. This CDR3 comprises 16 residues. Trimming pared 2 bases from V and 4 bases from J, leaving 15 bases between. CDR1 and CDR2 (germline): KGHDR, SFDVKD. The CDR3 here is CATSDSLGHGSDTQYF. The CDR3 DNA sequence: TGTGCCACCAGTGATTCGCTCGGGCATGGCTCAGATACGCAGTATTTT.

In its sample, this clonotype was seen a few times. The chain couples TRBV5-6 to TRBJ1-2, with 9 bases lining up with TRBD1. J gave up 1 base and V 1 base, and 2 bases lay outside the gene matches. Germline V CDR1 and CDR2: SGHDT, YYEEEE. CDR3 length: 15 amino acids. CDR3 sequence reads: CASSLRQGGNYGYTF. As DNA, the CDR3 is TGTGCCAGCAGCTTGCGACAGGGGGGTAACTATGGCTACACCTTC.

The chain combines TRBV12-3 or TRBV12-4 with TRBJ2-2; D remains ambiguous. The CDR3 loop spans 11 amino acids. The V and J ends lost 4 bases and 10 bases respectively, with 7 bases between them. The CDR3 sequence: CASSSTMELFF. Here the CDR3 DNA reads TGTGCCAGCAGTTCTACGATGGAGCTGTTTTTT.

The chain combines TRBV10-3 with TRBJ2-7; 7 bases line up with TRBD2. With V trimmed by 7 bases and J by 2 bases, 5 bases remained unmatched. Germline V gives CDR1 ENHRY, CDR2 SYGVKD. The CDR3 length is 13 residues. The CDR3 region is CAIKRDVTYEQYF. In nucleotides, the CDR3 is TGTGCCATCAAGCGGGACGTCACCTACGAGCAGTACTTC.

The chain combines TRBV11-2 with TRBJ2-7; 7 nucleotides line up with TRBD2. Germline loops: CDR1 SGHAT, CDR2 FQNNGV. After removal of 3 bases from V and 2 bases from J, the junction contained 1 base not matched to a gene. The CDR3 loop spans 13 amino acids. This CDR3 is CASSFGLAYEQYF. The CDR3 coding sequence is TGTGCCAGCAGCTTCGGACTAGCCTACGAGCAGTACTTC.

The gene calls are TRBV6-1 and TRBJ2-2; a possible D gene is TRBD1 (6 bases). This CDR3 comprises 15 residues. V shed 6 bases and J shed 4 bases, with 15 bases lying between them. CDR1 is MNHNS, CDR2 SASEGT, per germline. The CDR3 bases are TGTGCCAGCAGCGCCACAGGGTATGGCACCGGGGAGCTGTTTTTT. This encodes CASSATGYGTGELFF.

In its sample, this clonotype was seen many times. The chain is built from TRBV2 and TRBJ1-3; 7 bases align to TRBD1. The CDR3 has 14 amino acids. Germline values: CDR1 SNHLY, CDR2 FYNNEI. V lost 6 bases and J lost 1; bases outside the gene matches: 3. The CDR3 DNA reads TGTGCCAGCAGCGAGACAGGGTCTGGAAACACCATATATTTT. It codes for CASSETGSGNTIYF.

This chain links TRBV5-6 with TRBJ2-7; 9 nucleotides line up with TRBD1. The germline V gene has CDR1 SGHDT and CDR2 YYEEEE. Germline trimming cut 3 bases from V and 2 bases from J; bases unmatched to any gene: 9. The CDR3 has 16 amino acids. The CDR3 is CASSSRWDRAPYEQYF. CDR3 nucleotide sequence: TGTGCCAGCAGCTCGCGTTGGGACAGGGCCCCCTACGAGCAGTACTTC.

This clonotype was seen a handful of times. The genes are TRBV3-1 and TRBJ2-3; D uncertain. The CDR3 has 13 amino acids. V lost 5 bases, J lost 2 bases, and 8 bases lay in between. CDR1 and CDR2 (germline): LGHDT, YNNKEL (reference sequence). CDR3 sequence (DNA): TGTGCCAGCAGCGGTCTTCTCACAGATACGCAGTATTTT. Translating it yields CASSGLLTDTQYF.